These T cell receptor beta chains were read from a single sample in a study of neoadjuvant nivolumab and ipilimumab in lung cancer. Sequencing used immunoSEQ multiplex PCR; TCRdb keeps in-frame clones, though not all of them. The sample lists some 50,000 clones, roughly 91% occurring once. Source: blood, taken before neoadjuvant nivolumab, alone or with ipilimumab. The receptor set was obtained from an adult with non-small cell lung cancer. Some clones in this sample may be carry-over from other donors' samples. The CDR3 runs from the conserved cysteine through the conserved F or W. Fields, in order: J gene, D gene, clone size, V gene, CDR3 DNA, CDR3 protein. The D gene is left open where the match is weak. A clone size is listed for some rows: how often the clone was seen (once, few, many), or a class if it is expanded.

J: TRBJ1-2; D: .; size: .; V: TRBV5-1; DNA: TGCGCCAGCAGCTTGGACGGGGCCTATGGCTACACCTTC; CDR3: CASSLDGAYGYTF
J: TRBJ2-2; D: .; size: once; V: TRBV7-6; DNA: TGTGCCAGCAGCTTAATGGCGAACACCGGGGAGCTGTTTTTT; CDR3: CASSLMANTGELFF
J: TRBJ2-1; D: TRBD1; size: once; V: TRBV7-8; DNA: TGTGCCAGCAGCTCCTCCGGGACAGGTCCTTCTGGGGAGCAGTTCTTC; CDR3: CASSSSGTGPSGEQFF
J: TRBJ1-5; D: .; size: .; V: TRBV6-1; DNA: TGTGCCAGCAGTGCCTCCAAGGATTTGGTGGCCCAGCATTTT; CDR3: CASSASKDLVAQHF
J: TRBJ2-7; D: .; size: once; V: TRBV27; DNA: TGTGCCAGCAGTTTAGCTACGCGGCGGGGCTCCTACGAGCAGTACTTC; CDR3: CASSLATRRGSYEQYF
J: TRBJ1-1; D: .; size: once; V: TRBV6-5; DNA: TGTGCCAGCAGGCTATCCGGGACAAAGAACACTGAAGCTTTCTTT; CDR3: CASRLSGTKNTEAFF
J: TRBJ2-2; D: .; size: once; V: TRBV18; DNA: TGTGCCAGCTCCCCCGCGGCTAACACCGGGGAGCTGTTTTTT; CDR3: CASSPAANTGELFF
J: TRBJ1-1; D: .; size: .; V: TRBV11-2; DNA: TGTGCCAGCAGCCTACTCGGGGGCACTGAAGCTTTCTTT; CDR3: CASSLLGGTEAFF
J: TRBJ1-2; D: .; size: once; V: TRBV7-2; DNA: TGTGCCAGCAGCTTGGATAGGGTCAACTATGGCTACACCTTC; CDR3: CASSLDRVNYGYTF
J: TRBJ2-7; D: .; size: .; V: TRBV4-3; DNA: TGCGCCAGCAGCCAAGGAGGGGGGAACCGGTACGAGCAGTACTTC; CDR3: CASSQGGGNRYEQYF
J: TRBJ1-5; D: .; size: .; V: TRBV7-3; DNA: TGTGCCAGCAGTACAACACAGGTGGGGAGGGGTCAGCCCCAGCATTTT; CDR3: CASSTTQVGRGQPQHF
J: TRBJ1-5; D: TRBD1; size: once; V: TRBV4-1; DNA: TGCGCCAGCAGCCAAGAAGGACAGGGTCATCAGCCCCAGCATTTT; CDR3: CASSQEGQGHQPQHF
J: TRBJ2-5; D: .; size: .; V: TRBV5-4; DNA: TGTGCCAGCAGCTTGGGTCTGGTTCCAGAGACCCAGTACTTC; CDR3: CASSLGLVPETQYF
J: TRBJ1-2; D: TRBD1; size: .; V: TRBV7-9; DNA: TGTGCCAGCAGCTTATCGGTTCCGGGACAGACTACAACTGATGGCTACACCTTC; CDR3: CASSLSVPGQTTTDGYTF
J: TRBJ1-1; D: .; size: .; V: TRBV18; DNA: TGTGCCAGCTCACCACGTCTCGTTGGGGGCACTGAAGCTTTCTTT; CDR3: CASSPRLVGGTEAFF